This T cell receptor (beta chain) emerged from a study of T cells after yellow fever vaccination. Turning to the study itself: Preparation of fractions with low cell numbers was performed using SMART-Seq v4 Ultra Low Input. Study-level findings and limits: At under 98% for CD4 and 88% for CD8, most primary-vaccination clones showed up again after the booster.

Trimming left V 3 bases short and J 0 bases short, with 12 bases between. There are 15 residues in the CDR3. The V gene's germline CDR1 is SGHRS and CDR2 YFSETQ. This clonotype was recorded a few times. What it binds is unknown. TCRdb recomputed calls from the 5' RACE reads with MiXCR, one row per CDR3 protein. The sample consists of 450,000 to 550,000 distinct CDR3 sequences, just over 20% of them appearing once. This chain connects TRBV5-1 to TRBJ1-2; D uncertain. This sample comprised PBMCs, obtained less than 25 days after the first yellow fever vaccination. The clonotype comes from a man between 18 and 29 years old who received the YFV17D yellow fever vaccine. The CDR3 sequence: CASSWSGSPNYGYTF. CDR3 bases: TGCGCCAGCAGCTGGTCCGGGTCCCCTAACTATGGCTACACCTTC.